This TCR beta chain was found in a study of T cell repertoires in cytomegalovirus infection. TCRdb re-analysed the reads in MiXCR, keeping a single row per CDR3 protein. Of about 400,000 distinct CDR3 sequences listed, roughly 20% are singletons. Ten or more counts support this clonotype. As yet, its antigen is unknown. Study-level points and caveats: There were HLA-C-restricted CMV-specific TCR beta clonotypes dominating the ex vivo response. Cumulative frequency of public TCR beta families picked out carriers of CMV plus the relevant HLA.

This CDR3 is 14 amino acids long. The V end lost 5 bases, the J end lost 2 bases, and 12 bases lay between the germline ends. Per the germline V gene, CDR1 is SGHTA and CDR2 is FQGNSA. The sequence was collected from a human donor in good health (CMV status not recorded). Some clones in this sample may be carry-over from other donors' samples. Sequencing input: PBMCs. The chain recombines TRBV7-2 with TRBJ2-5, with a weak D call TRBD2 (5 bases). In nucleotides, the CDR3 is TGTGCCAGCAGCGAGAGTAGCGTTCAAGAGACCCAGTACTTC. Residues: CASSESSVQETQYF.